The present TCR beta chain was sequenced within a study of graft-versus-host responses after intestinal transplantation. Study at large: All recipients were given anti-thymocyte globulin induction, and tacrolimus and steroids were then administered for 3 to 4 years.

On this clone: The antigen remains undetermined.

The CDR3 loop spans 10 amino acids. Germline assignment: CDR1 MNHEY and CDR2 SVGAGI. V was shortened by 7 bases and J by 1 base, with 1 base between the two germline ends. The method was immunoSEQ multiplex PCR; TCRdb's version includes in-frame clones alone and lacks a portion of them. Counted here are over 100,000 clones, 90% to 95% occurring once; the ten biggest clones make up more than 0.1%. Sample: unstimulated CD4+ T cells sorted from spleen or lymph node cells, taken before intestinal transplant. The rearrangement links TRBV6-5 to TRBJ1-1, with D uncertain. The clonotype originates from a human donor who received an intestinal transplant. CDR3 nucleotide sequence: TGTGCCAGCAAGAACACTGAAGCTTTCTTT. It translates to CASKNTEAFF.